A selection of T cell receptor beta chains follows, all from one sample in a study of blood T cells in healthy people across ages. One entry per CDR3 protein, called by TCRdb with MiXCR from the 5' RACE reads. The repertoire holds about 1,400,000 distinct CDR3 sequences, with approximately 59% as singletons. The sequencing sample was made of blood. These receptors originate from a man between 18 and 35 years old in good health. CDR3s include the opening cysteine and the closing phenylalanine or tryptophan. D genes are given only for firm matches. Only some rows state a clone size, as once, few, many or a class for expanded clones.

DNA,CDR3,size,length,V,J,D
TGTGCCAGCAGTTTAATACAGGGTCACACTGAAGCTTTCTTT,CASSLIQGHTEAFF,.,14,TRBV27,TRBJ1-1,.
TGCAGTGCGCCGATTGTGACTAGGTCTGGCGAGCAGTACTTC,CSAPIVTRSGEQYF,.,14,TRBV20-1,TRBJ2-7,.
TGTGCCAGCAGAGAACGGACAGGGAGCTCTGGGGCCAACGTCCTGACTTTC,CASRERTGSSGANVLTF,.,17,TRBV2,TRBJ2-6,TRBD1
TGTGCCAGCAGTCCCCGGACAGGGCTCAGCAATCAGCCCCAGCATTTT,CASSPRTGLSNQPQHF,.,16,TRBV27,TRBJ1-5,TRBD1
TGCAGTGCTAGAGGGACTAGCGGGAACAATGAGCAGTTCTTC,CSARGTSGNNEQFF,few,14,TRBV20-1,TRBJ2-1,TRBD2
TGTGCCAGCAGCCCCGCGATCGGGACCCAGTACTTC,CASSPAIGTQYF,.,12,TRBV7-2,TRBJ2-5,.
TGTGCCAGCAGCGGAGGGGGCACCGTGGATGAGCAGTTCTTC,CASSGGGTVDEQFF,.,14,TRBV7-9,TRBJ2-1,.
TGTGCCAGCAGCCTCATAGTTGGGGAGACCCAGTACTTC,CASSLIVGETQYF,few,13,TRBV7-2,TRBJ2-5,.
TGTGCCACCAGCAGAGCCGGAAGGGCCGGAATTGGCTACACCTTC,CATSRAGRAGIGYTF,.,15,TRBV15,TRBJ1-2,.
TGTGCCAGCAGCTTACTAGCGGGAGTGGGGGCAGATACGCTGTATTTT,CASSLLAGVGADTLYF,.,16,TRBV6-5,TRBJ2-3,TRBD2
TGTGCCAGCAGCACCGACAGAGTAAAATCCCTGAGATATGGCTACACCTTC,CASSTDRVKSLRYGYTF,.,17,TRBV12-3/TRBV12-4,TRBJ1-2,.
TGTGCCAGCAGCCAAGAATGGAAGTTATACGAGCAGTACTTC,CASSQEWKLYEQYF,few,14,TRBV4-2,TRBJ2-7,.
TGTGCCAGCAGTTCGGTCGACGCCCAGGGGTATGATGTCGGCTACACCTTC,CASSSVDAQGYDVGYTF,.,17,TRBV6-6,TRBJ1-2,.
TGTGCCATCAGTGACCAGCGGGGAAACAATGAGCAGTTCTTC,CAISDQRGNNEQFF,few,14,TRBV10-3,TRBJ2-1,TRBD2
TGTGCCAGCACCCGGACAGGGCGAGAGACCCAGTACTTC,CASTRTGRETQYF,.,13,TRBV6-1,TRBJ2-5,TRBD1
TGCAGTGCTATACGGGGACTTTATGGGACGGGCACTGAAGCTTTCTTT,CSAIRGLYGTGTEAFF,few,16,TRBV20-1,TRBJ1-1,.
TGTGCCAGCAGTGCCCTTACAGGGGTTGAGCAGTTCTTC,CASSALTGVEQFF,.,13,TRBV12-3/TRBV12-4,TRBJ2-1,TRBD1
TGTGCCAGCAGACGAACAGGGCCTCATTCACCCCTCCACTTT,CASRRTGPHSPLHF,many,14,TRBV7-2,TRBJ1-6,.
TGTGCCAGCAGTTATGGACCGCACTACGAGCAGTACTTC,CASSYGPHYEQYF,.,13,TRBV27,TRBJ2-7,.
TGCAGCGTTGATCTGGGGACCCTCGGCACTGAAGCTTTCTTT,CSVDLGTLGTEAFF,.,14,TRBV29-1,TRBJ1-1,.
TGCAGTGCTAGCGCTAGCGGGAGGGCCCCGGAGTTCTTC,CSASASGRAPEFF,.,13,TRBV20-1,TRBJ2-1,TRBD2
TGCGCCAGCAGCCAAGATTCCCTAGCGGGGGTTTTTAATGAGCAGTTCTTC,CASSQDSLAGVFNEQFF,.,17,TRBV4-3,TRBJ2-1,TRBD2
TGCGCCAGCAGCTCCCCCAAAGACGGGGCCCTGAACACTGAAGCTTTCTTT,CASSSPKDGALNTEAFF,.,17,TRBV5-1,TRBJ1-1,.
TGTGCCAGCAGCTTAGAGGAGAGTCGGACCGGGGGCGAGCAGTACTTC,CASSLEESRTGGEQYF,.,16,TRBV7-6,TRBJ2-7,.
TGTGCCAGCAGCTTGGCGAGACAGACGGACGAGCAGTACTTC,CASSLARQTDEQYF,.,14,TRBV5-5,TRBJ2-7,.
TGTGCCAGCAGCCAAGATATGTTTAAGGTCCTATCGGGCTACACCTTC,CASSQDMFKVLSGYTF,few,16,TRBV4-2,TRBJ1-2,.
TGTGCCATCAGTGCCGCGGGGGGGACCAAAAACATTCAGTACTTC,CAISAAGGTKNIQYF,.,15,TRBV10-3,TRBJ2-4,TRBD2
TGTGCCAGCAGCTCAGCAAACCGAGGACAGGAGACCCAGTACTTC,CASSSANRGQETQYF,.,15,TRBV7-2,TRBJ2-5,.
TGTGCCAGCAGTTTCCTGGGACTAGCGGCTCTTTACGAGCAGTACTTC,CASSFLGLAALYEQYF,.,16,TRBV27,TRBJ2-7,TRBD2
TGTGCCAGCAGTTTAGGAGGCCTTCCTACAGATCAGCCCCAGCATTTT,CASSLGGLPTDQPQHF,.,16,TRBV28,TRBJ1-5,.
TGTGCCAGCAGTTACTCTAGGGTTTCCCCAAATGAGCAGTACTTC,CASSYSRVSPNEQYF,.,15,TRBV6-5,TRBJ2-7,.
TGTGCCAGCTTCAGTCCCGGGACAGCACTCTCTGGGGCCAACGTCCTGACTTTC,CASFSPGTALSGANVLTF,once,18,TRBV25-1,TRBJ2-6,TRBD1
TGTGCCATCAGTGATAGGAGCGGGGGTCTATCCTACGAGCAGTACTTC,CAISDRSGGLSYEQYF,.,16,TRBV10-3,TRBJ2-7,TRBD2
TGCGCCAGCAGCCCAAAGGACACCTACGAGCAGTACTTC,CASSPKDTYEQYF,.,13,TRBV5-1,TRBJ2-7,.
TGTGCCAGCATCCAACGGGGTTCCTACGAGCAGTACTTC,CASIQRGSYEQYF,few,13,TRBV6-2/TRBV6-3,TRBJ2-7,.
TGTGCCACCAGCGATCAGGGGACCTTCGGTGGCTACACCTTC,CATSDQGTFGGYTF,.,14,TRBV15,TRBJ1-2,.
TGTGCCAGCACCGACCGACAGACTCAAAAAGCTTTCTTT,CASTDRQTQKAFF,.,13,TRBV21-1,TRBJ1-1,.
TGTGCCAGCAGCTTTATGCACAGTTCAGATACGCAGTATTTT,CASSFMHSSDTQYF,many,14,TRBV11-2,TRBJ2-3,.
TGTGCCAGCAGTTTGGTCAGTCTCGCCTCTGGGGCCAACGTCCTGACTTTC,CASSLVSLASGANVLTF,.,17,TRBV12-3/TRBV12-4,TRBJ2-6,.
TGTGCCAGCAGCTCGACTGCGGCCTACACAGATACGCAGTATTTT,CASSSTAAYTDTQYF,.,15,TRBV7-2,TRBJ2-3,.
TGTGCCAGCAGTTTAGGCCCAGGGAAAGGTGGCTACACCTTC,CASSLGPGKGGYTF,few,14,TRBV12-3/TRBV12-4,TRBJ1-2,.
TGCAGTGTGCAGGGGGCCGATTTAGAGACCCAGTACTTC,CSVQGADLETQYF,.,13,TRBV20-1,TRBJ2-5,TRBD1
TGTGCTAGCAGCCCAGGGACAGAACCCACCGGGGAGCTGTTTTTT,CASSPGTEPTGELFF,.,15,TRBV7-7,TRBJ2-2,TRBD1
TGTGCCAACTCATTTGCGGGAGTGCTCAATGAGCAGTTCTTC,CANSFAGVLNEQFF,.,14,TRBV18,TRBJ2-1,TRBD2
TGCGCCAGCAGCCGAGGGTCTGAGGGCGAGCAGTACTTC,CASSRGSEGEQYF,few,13,TRBV4-1,TRBJ2-7,.
TGTGCCAGCAAATACTCGGTCGGAGGCTCCTACGAGCAGTACTTC,CASKYSVGGSYEQYF,.,15,TRBV5-5,TRBJ2-7,.